Listed below are T cell receptor beta chains from one sample, sequenced in a study of cytomegalovirus exposure and HLA in healthy donors. Repertoires were generated with immunoSEQ multiplex PCR, while TCRdb's copy carries only in-frame clones and drops some. Found here are over 80,000 clones, 73% of them singletons; the top ten hold roughly 4%. The sequenced sample consisted of PBMCs. All receptors come from a man between 35 and 55 years old in good health and CMV-seronegative. Both conserved end residues are part of each CDR3. The D gene is left open where the match is weak.

D gene,V gene,J gene,CDR3 protein
TRBD1,TRBV27,TRBJ1-2,CASRGQQFFF
TRBD1,TRBV2,TRBJ1-4,CASRGDRGHEKLFF
NA,TRBV5-4,TRBJ1-3,CASSLEGGLFGNTIYF
TRBD1,TRBV5-5,TRBJ2-1,CASSLQDRGFYNEQFF
NA,TRBV4-1,TRBJ1-5,CASSQEGGNRNQPQHF
NA,TRBV5-1,TRBJ1-4,CASSLRPTTGEKLFF
NA,TRBV5-4,TRBJ2-2,CASSPPGLAEGELFF
NA,TRBV2,TRBJ1-5,CASSIMRVRSNQPQHF
TRBD2,TRBV5-1,TRBJ2-3,CASSRGGGLGYTQYF
NA,TRBV18,TRBJ2-7,CASSPQRVSSYEQYF
TRBD2,TRBV4-3,TRBJ2-3,CASSQVSGGLADTQYF
NA,TRBV7-3,TRBJ2-2,CASSLLRGDGELFF
NA,TRBV2,TRBJ1-4,CASGQGWESEKLFF
TRBD1,TRBV29-1,TRBJ1-2,CSGGTGIGLGYTF
TRBD1,TRBV6-5,TRBJ1-6,CASTLDRGNSPLHF
NA,TRBV5-4,TRBJ1-2,CASSLASSGYTF
TRBD2,TRBV14,TRBJ2-3,CASSHRPRGAGQDTQYF
TRBD2,TRBV4-2,TRBJ2-5,CASSQGLAGKQETQYF
NA,TRBV2,TRBJ1-4,CASNTGTNEKLFF
NA,TRBV7-9,TRBJ2-3,CASSFSEGTDTQYF
NA,TRBV21-1,TRBJ2-5,CASSKSETGEVLWIQETQYF
TRBD1,TRBV2,TRBJ1-4,CASRPGQGSEKLFF
NA,TRBV19,TRBJ1-6,CASSVGRVYNSPLHF
NA,TRBV6-4,TRBJ1-6,CASSEGANSPLHF
NA,TRBV7-7,TRBJ2-3,CASSLGGPTDTQYF
NA,TRBV28,TRBJ2-1,CASIPPPHDRTYNEQFF
TRBD1,TRBV5-1,TRBJ1-1,CASSARQGNTEAFF
NA,TRBV2,TRBJ1-5,CASRDRPNQPQHF
NA,TRBV4-2,TRBJ2-7,CASSQVASEQYF
NA,TRBV20-1,TRBJ1-1,CSVGMNTEAFF
NA,TRBV15,TRBJ2-7,CATSGRDFYEQYF
TRBD1,TRBV7-3,TRBJ1-1,CASSLAGTGVTEAFF
NA,TRBV5-1,TRBJ2-3,CASSFMEADTQYF
TRBD2,TRBV7-6,TRBJ2-2,CASSFLLAGEYTGELFF
NA,TRBV2,TRBJ2-7,CASSLLAGSTYEQYF
NA,TRBV19,TRBJ2-2,CAESYKGGLTNTGELFF
NA,TRBV7-8,TRBJ2-7,CASSEPRRGYEQYF
TRBD1,TRBV5-1,TRBJ2-5,CASSSYRGPETQYF
NA,TRBV4-3,TRBJ2-7,CASSHKAGQAYEQYF
NA,TRBV7-9,TRBJ2-3,CASSQPETDTQYF
TRBD1,TRBV19,TRBJ2-7,CASSRGQGSSYEQYF
TRBD1,TRBV6-5,TRBJ1-2,CASSYRDRDSGYTF
NA,TRBV6-1,TRBJ1-2,CASSARDTLYGYTF
TRBD1,TRBV7-6,TRBJ1-4,CASSLVGQNNEKLFF
TRBD2,TRBV5-4,TRBJ2-4,CASSLTGGAKNIQYF